What follows describes a single TCR beta chain. Sequencing was performed with immunoSEQ multiplex PCR; in TCRdb, only in-frame clones are kept and a portion is missing. This sample has about 45,000 clones, with around 89% found just once. The data belong to a study of PD-L1 blockade in urothelial cancer. Across the study: Samples came from 3 weeks, at the second dose, and 6 weeks into treatment.

The CDR3 covers 17 residues. Germline loops: CDR1 SGHNT, CDR2 YENEEA. Trimming shortened V by 5 bases and J by 3 bases, and 23 bases separated the two germline ends. The chain joins TRBV11-3 to TRBJ2-7, with D maybe TRBD1 (5 bases). The origin of this receptor is a woman aged 55-70 years with urothelial cancer. Sequences were derived from PBMCs, sampled around atezolizumab (anti-PD-L1) treatment. The DNA for the CDR3 is TGTGCCAGCAGCCCCCCCGGTGCAGGGCTCTTTCTCTACGAGCAGTACTTC. Protein sequence: CASSPPGAGLFLYEQYF.